These T cell receptor beta chains were read from a single sample in a study of early stage breast cancer tumors. Repertoires were generated with immunoSEQ multiplex PCR, while TCRdb's copy carries only in-frame clones and drops some. The sample holds about 58,000 clones, about 80% seen once. The specimen sequenced was blood. The receptors were sampled from a person younger than 45 with breast cancer. CDR3s leave out the opening cysteine and the closing phenylalanine or tryptophan. Each record gives: V gene, D gene, CDR3 protein. The D gene is left open where the match is weak.

V gene: TRBV4-2
D gene: -
CDR3 protein: ASSQDWRGGGTDTQY

V gene: TRBV7-9
D gene: -
CDR3 protein: ASSLGSVINTEAF

V gene: TRBV18
D gene: TRBD2
CDR3 protein: ASSPPGGRNEQF

V gene: TRBV4-2
D gene: TRBD1
CDR3 protein: ASSQASGQPDGYT

V gene: TRBV15
D gene: -
CDR3 protein: ATSRDPGGWSDTQY

V gene: TRBV27
D gene: TRBD1
CDR3 protein: ASSRRTGVAKNIQY

V gene: TRBV19
D gene: -
CDR3 protein: ASSNQGNTGNTIY

V gene: TRBV6-4
D gene: -
CDR3 protein: ASSPSAGTDTQY

V gene: TRBV7-2
D gene: -
CDR3 protein: ASSFSSSSYEQY

V gene: TRBV4-1
D gene: TRBD1
CDR3 protein: ASSRGGDRGREQY

V gene: TRBV6-5
D gene: -
CDR3 protein: ASSYHTGLNSPLH

V gene: TRBV18
D gene: TRBD2
CDR3 protein: ASSPRPMVAGVNEQY

V gene: TRBV7-2
D gene: -
CDR3 protein: ASSLAGGSNQPQH

V gene: TRBV6-1
D gene: -
CDR3 protein: ASRTTGPPNYGYT

V gene: TRBV5-1
D gene: TRBD2
CDR3 protein: ASRPPGLAATDTQY

V gene: TRBV7-2
D gene: -
CDR3 protein: ASSFPFRGSGLSYEQY

V gene: TRBV9
D gene: TRBD2
CDR3 protein: ASSVGTGGDTQY

V gene: TRBV29-1
D gene: -
CDR3 protein: SGHREETQY

V gene: TRBV7-8
D gene: TRBD2
CDR3 protein: ATGLAGGGEQF

V gene: TRBV14
D gene: -
CDR3 protein: ASSQLLGTDTQY

V gene: TRBV4-3
D gene: -
CDR3 protein: ASSHSTPQTRNNYGYT

V gene: TRBV5-1
D gene: TRBD1
CDR3 protein: ASSLYSGTGGGSSYEQY

V gene: TRBV6-4
D gene: TRBD2
CDR3 protein: ASSEDLLAVNTGELF

V gene: TRBV5-1
D gene: TRBD2
CDR3 protein: ASKRASGSYNEQF

V gene: TRBV5-1
D gene: -
CDR3 protein: ASSSYPEADTQY

V gene: TRBV13
D gene: TRBD2
CDR3 protein: ASSLAGGPDTQY

V gene: TRBV7-2
D gene: -
CDR3 protein: ASSSQGTNTGELF

V gene: TRBV19
D gene: -
CDR3 protein: ASSISANWVMGEQY

V gene: TRBV18
D gene: -
CDR3 protein: ASSPGGRLVEAF

V gene: TRBV29-1
D gene: TRBD1
CDR3 protein: SVPGGTGELF

V gene: TRBV7-8
D gene: -
CDR3 protein: ASSAGTGYEQY

V gene: TRBV7-3
D gene: -
CDR3 protein: ASRELSNTGELF

V gene: TRBV6-1
D gene: TRBD1
CDR3 protein: ATQGVSYNEQF

V gene: TRBV7-2
D gene: TRBD1
CDR3 protein: ASSLVRDSKYEQY

V gene: TRBV11-2
D gene: -
CDR3 protein: ASSLGAVTDTQY

V gene: TRBV7-2
D gene: TRBD2
CDR3 protein: ASSRGREGYEQY

V gene: TRBV30
D gene: TRBD1
CDR3 protein: ARGQDRAEAF

V gene: TRBV6-1
D gene: -
CDR3 protein: ASRPPVSYEQY

V gene: TRBV14
D gene: TRBD1
CDR3 protein: ASSKLRTGTGAPSRYNEQF

V gene: TRBV7-9
D gene: TRBD1
CDR3 protein: ASSWTGGNQPQH

V gene: TRBV6-5
D gene: -
CDR3 protein: ASSPGTYEQY

V gene: TRBV10-3
D gene: -
CDR3 protein: AISRLNGPSTDTQY

V gene: TRBV30
D gene: -
CDR3 protein: AWSLVVDNEQF

V gene: TRBV5-4
D gene: TRBD2
CDR3 protein: AGEVGTNTDTQY

V gene: TRBV11-2
D gene: -
CDR3 protein: ASSPGTTSYEQY

V gene: TRBV2
D gene: TRBD2
CDR3 protein: ASRIGLAAYNEQF

V gene: TRBV15
D gene: TRBD2
CDR3 protein: ATSRELAGVAPN

V gene: TRBV18
D gene: -
CDR3 protein: ASSPGNREGNIQY

V gene: TRBV18
D gene: -
CDR3 protein: ASSPTDTQY

V gene: TRBV5-1
D gene: TRBD2
CDR3 protein: ASSLGPSGSSYNEQF

V gene: TRBV19
D gene: TRBD1
CDR3 protein: ASSARGRGGYT

V gene: TRBV29-1
D gene: -
CDR3 protein: SVEGTENTEAF

V gene: TRBV27
D gene: -
CDR3 protein: ASSLSPGTANTGELF

V gene: TRBV4-2
D gene: -
CDR3 protein: ASSLSTGNTEAF

V gene: TRBV4-1
D gene: -
CDR3 protein: ASSQHPGRDEKLF

V gene: TRBV5-1
D gene: -
CDR3 protein: ASSLKDLGPGDTQY